The 24 T cell receptor beta chains listed next were all sequenced from one sample in a study of CD8+CD57+ T cells in acquired aplastic anemia. CDR3 and TCR beta VDJ profiling relied on genomic DNA as the template. TCRdb fed the reads into MiXCR, producing one record per CDR3 protein. The sample has just over 450,000 distinct CDR3 sequences; under 40% are singletons. Patients included in sequencing had previously demonstrated CD8+CD57+ cell expansion by flow cytometry. Source material: sorted CD4+, CD8+, or CD8+CD57+ T cells (not recorded which) from PBMCs. Receptor source: a human donor with aplastic anemia.

This sequence joins TRBV7-6 and TRBJ2-2, with 8 bases identical to TRBD1. The CDR3 runs 16 residues. Germline CDR1 is SGHVS and CDR2 is FNYEAQ. V was pared by 1 base and J by 4 bases, with 5 bases of the junction left unmatched. This CDR3 is CASSLGTGPRTGELFF. The DNA for the CDR3 is TGTGCCAGCAGCTTAGGGACAGGGCCACGCACCGGGGAGCTGTTTTTT.

This clonotype was observed many times. The rearrangement uses TRBV12-3 or TRBV12-4 and TRBJ2-7, with D perhaps assigned TRBD1 or TRBD2 (5 bases each). The CDR3 covers 14 residues. V dropped 0 bases and J dropped 6 bases, with 12 bases sitting between them. The CDR3 loop is CASSLAGAQSEQYF. In nucleotides, the CDR3 is TGTGCCAGCAGTTTAGCCGGGGCCCAGAGCGAGCAGTACTTC.

This clonotype was seen at least ten times. The chain combines TRBV19 with TRBJ2-5; maybe TRBD2 (6 bases). CDR1 and CDR2 (germline): LNHDA, SQIVND (reference sequence). The CDR3 extends over 13 amino acids. Between the trimmed V and J ends, which lost 4 bases and 4 bases, there was a span of 10 bases. CDR3 in amino acids: CASSNGGTETQYF. CDR3 bases: TGTGCCAGTAGTAATGGGGGGACAGAGACCCAGTACTTC. Variable domain in full (rest from reference TRBV19 and TRBJ2-5): DGGITQSPKYLFRKEGQNVTLSCEQNLNHDAMYWYRQDPGQGLRLIYYSQIVNDFQKGDIAEGYSVSREKKESFPLTVTSAQKNPTAFYLCASSNGGTETQYFGPGTRLLVL.

Notes on this clonotype: A read error is possible here, since a much larger clone lies one base away. V gene TRBV7-9 combines with J gene TRBJ2-5; D remains ambiguous. The CDR3 length is 14 residues. Per germline, CDR1 SEHNR and CDR2 FQNEAQ (reference sequence). V gave up 4 bases and J gave up 4 bases, with 13 bases separating them. Here the CDR3 DNA reads TGTGCCAGCAGCTCCGATGGCTTCCGAGAGACCCAGTACTTC. Translation: CASSSDGFRETQYF.

This clonotype has ten or more counts. V usage is TRBV7-2 and J usage is TRBJ1-2; D possibly corresponds to TRBD1 (5 bases). V was shortened by 4 bases and J by 3 bases, with 15 bases between the two germline ends. Germline V CDR1 and CDR2: SGHTA, FQGNSA. The CDR3 loop spans 15 amino acids. Written as DNA, the CDR3 is TGTGCCAGCAGCTCCACAGGAACAGCACACTATGGCTACACCTTC. Translating it yields CASSSTGTAHYGYTF.

This chain connects TRBV19 to TRBJ1-2, with no clear D. The CDR3 consists of 13 residues. V lost 7 bases to trimming and J lost 2 bases, with 11 bases between them. Germline loops: CDR1 LNHDA, CDR2 SQIVND (reference sequence). The CDR3 DNA reads TGTGCCAGTATGGCTAATTGGAACTATGGCTACACCTTC. It yields the protein CASMANWNYGYTF.

Details on this clonotype: This CDR3 is missing its conserved last phenylalanine or tryptophan, likely due to a read error. The DNA is left out, because the CDR3 cannot be placed on it with certainty; the CDR3 is given as TCRdb lists it. This sequence joins TRBV7-3 and TRBJ1-1. The V gene's germline CDR1 is SGHTA and CDR2 FQGTGA. The CDR3 has 8 residues if both end residues are counted. The CDR3 spells CASSQRSP.

The table lists this clonotype with many counts. The rearrangement joins TRBV20-1 to TRBJ1-2, with a possible D match to TRBD1 (5 bases). The germline CDR1 and CDR2 sequences are DFQATT and SNEGSKA (reference sequence). V was cut by 3 bases and J by 10 bases, with 15 bases left in between. The CDR3 sequence is 12 residues long. DNA of the CDR3: TGCAGTGCTAGGCTTAAGGGGTTGGACTACACCTTC. It is translated as CSARLKGLDYTF.

The V call is TRBV30, the J call TRBJ2-7; 11 bases align to TRBD2. Trimming cost V 0 bases and J 1 base; bases outside gene matches: 2. The CDR3 sequence is 15 residues long. Looked up from germline, CDR1 is GTSNPN and CDR2 is SVGIG (reference sequence). CDR3 loop: CAWSVGLAASYEQYF. The DNA for the CDR3 is TGTGCCTGGAGTGTGGGACTAGCGGCTTCCTACGAGCAGTACTTC. The variable domain in full, completed from reference TRBV30 and TRBJ2-7, reads SQTIHQWPATLVQPVGSPLSLECTVEGTSNPNLYWYRQAAGRGLQLLFYSVGIGQISSEVPQNLSASRPQDRQFILSSKKLLLSDSGFYLCAWSVGLAASYEQYFGPGTRLTVT.

This clonotype was picked up many times. The chain carries TRBV7-2 and TRBJ2-7; D could derive from TRBD1 or TRBD2 (7 bases each). This CDR3 has 14 residues. Germline CDR1 SGHTA, CDR2 FQGNSA. The ends were cut back, 2 bases at V and 4 bases at J, with 12 bases in the middle. CDR3 loop: CASSLQGGGYEQYF. CDR3 DNA: TGTGCCAGCAGCTTACAGGGGGGGGGTTACGAGCAGTACTTC.

The chain has TRBV7-9 and TRBJ1-2; D not resolved. CDR1 and CDR2 from the germline V gene are SEHNR and FQNEAQ (reference sequence). Trimming removed 3 bases at V and 0 bases at J, with 11 bases between. The CDR3 covers 15 residues. The CDR3 nucleotides are TGTGCCAGCAGCTTGGAGGGTTACCCTAACTATGGCTACACCTTC. Encoded protein: CASSLEGYPNYGYTF.

This clonotype was picked up a small number of times. The V and J genes are TRBV11-1 and TRBJ2-7; 9 positions match TRBD2. With 3 bases clipped from V and 3 bases from J, the junction kept 6 bases outside the gene matches. The CDR3 totals 15 residues. CDR1 is SGHAT, CDR2 FQDESV, per germline (reference sequence). CDR3: CASSFGLAGNYEQYF. The CDR3 DNA follows: TGTGCCAGCAGCTTTGGCCTAGCGGGGAACTACGAGCAGTACTTC. Combining the CDR3 with reference TRBV11-1 and TRBJ2-7 gives the whole variable domain EAEVAQSPRYKITEKSQAVAFWCDPISGHATLYWYRQILGQGPELLVQFQDESVVDDSQLPKDRFSAERLKGVDSTLKIQPAELGDSAMYLCASSFGLAGNYEQYFGPGTRLTVT.

The sample holds many counts of this clonotype. The genes are TRBV15 and TRBJ2-2; D not certain. V gave up 3 bases and J gave up 1 base, with 6 bases separating them. The CDR3 runs to 14 residues. CDR1 and CDR2 from the germline V gene are LNHNV and YYDKDF (reference sequence). CDR3 in DNA: TGTGCCACCAGCAGCCAGCGGAACACCGGGGAGCTGTTTTTT. Amino acid sequence: CATSSQRNTGELFF.

Comment on this clonotype: Since a much larger clone is just one base distant, this may be a read error. The J gene is TRBJ2-7, the V gene TRBV5-1; D is perhaps TRBD1 or TRBD2 (6 bases each). V lost 2 bases, J lost 4 bases, and 13 bases lay in between. The CDR3 loop spans 14 amino acids. The germline gives CDR1 SGHRS, CDR2 YFSETQ. The CDR3 nucleotides read TGCGCCAGCAGCTTCGGCAGGGGAGGATACGAGCAGTACTTC. This sequence encodes CASSFGRGGYEQYF. Complete variable domain (other parts from reference TRBV5-1 and TRBJ2-7): KAGVTQTPRYLIKTRGQQVTLSCSPISGHRSVSWYQQTPGQGLQFLFEYFSETQRNKGNFPGRFSGRQFSNSRSEMNVSTLELGDSALYLCASSFGRGGYEQYFGPGTRLTVT.

In this sample, this clonotype turned up a few times. This rearrangement joins TRBV2 to TRBJ1-1, with D perhaps matching TRBD1 (6 bases). Germline assignment: CDR1 SNHLY and CDR2 FYNNEI. The CDR3 spans 16 residues. V lost 0 bases and J 0 bases, leaving 11 bases between the germline ends. CDR3 region: CASSEALGGMNTEAFF. CDR3 coding DNA: TGTGCCAGCAGTGAAGCTTTGGGGGGCATGAACACTGAAGCTTTCTTT.

The chain combines TRBV4-1 with TRBJ1-4; D is uncertain. V lost 0 bases and J 6 bases, leaving 14 bases between the germline ends. This CDR3 is built from 16 residues. The germline V gene encodes CDR1 MGHRA and CDR2 YSYEKL. The CDR3 protein is CASSQDSWTADEKLFF. CDR3 sequence (DNA): TGCGCCAGCAGCCAAGATTCTTGGACCGCCGATGAAAAACTGTTTTTT.

To note about this clonotype: Because it lacks the conserved phenylalanine or tryptophan at the end, this CDR3 is likely a read error. The chain uses TRBV7-6 and TRBJ1-2, with D possibly TRBD1 on 5 matching bases. The length of the CDR3 is 13 residues. Trimming stripped 5 bases from V and 4 bases from J, with 11 bases between. Germline assignment: CDR1 SGHVS and CDR2 FNYEAQ. The CDR3 coding sequence is TGTGCCAGCAGCGAGGACAACTTCTATGGCTACACCCTC. Its translation is CASSEDNFYGYTL.

CDR3 sequence: CAWSLNDRGNYGYTF. DNA for the CDR3: TGTGCCTGGAGCCTTAACGACAGGGGAAACTATGGCTACACCTTC. The chain links TRBV30 to TRBJ1-2; 8 bases align to TRBD1. Unmatched junction bases numbered 8, after V lost 3 bases and J lost 2 bases. CDR1 and CDR2 (germline): GTSNPN, SVGIG (reference sequence). CDR3 length: 15 amino acids.

In this sample, this clonotype turned up many times. CDR3 nucleotide sequence: TGCAGTGCTAGTCACCAAGAGACCCAGTACTTC. Its protein is CSASHQETQYF. This chain joins TRBV20-1 and TRBJ2-5; no firm D call. Germline assignment: CDR1 DFQATT and CDR2 SNEGSKA (reference sequence). V gave up 3 bases and J gave up 0 bases, with 2 bases separating them. The CDR3 is 11 amino acids.

This clonotype appeared once. The chain links TRBV29-1 to TRBJ2-7, with 7 bases that match TRBD1. The germline V gene encodes CDR1 SQVTM and CDR2 ANQGSEA. The junction had 6 bases not matched to a gene; V was cut back by 4 bases and J by 0 bases. This CDR3 region has 14 residues. This CDR3 is CSVVGGTDSYEQYF. CDR3 sequence (DNA): TGCAGCGTTGTGGGTGGGACAGACTCCTACGAGCAGTACTTC.

This clonotype was observed at least ten times. The chain combines TRBV2 with TRBJ2-7, with unresolved D. Deletions cut 10 bases from V and 0 bases from J, with 16 bases between. Germline assignment: CDR1 SNHLY and CDR2 FYNNEI. The CDR3 has 14 residues. The DNA of the CDR3 is TGTGCCATAATTCGGACCGAGAGCTCCTACGAGCAGTACTTC. It translates to CAIIRTESSYEQYF.

Comments on this clonotype: This could be a read error, since a much larger clone is one nucleotide away. This rearrangement joins TRBV7-9 to TRBJ2-7; D perhaps matches TRBD1 (5 bases). This CDR3 spans 13 amino acids. Germline V CDR1 and CDR2: SEHNR, FQNEAQ (reference sequence). Trimming took 3 bases from V and 7 from J, leaving 13 bases between them. Here the CDR3 DNA reads TGTGCCAGCAGCTTCTCGCGTGCAGGGGAGCAGTACTTC. Amino acids: CASSFSRAGEQYF.

The CDR3 sequence: CASSLTPNIEDTQYF. CDR3 in DNA: TGTGCCAGCAGCTTAACACCCAACATCGAGGATACGCAGTATTTT. The chain recombines TRBV7-3 with TRBJ2-3; unclear D gene. The CDR3 has 15 amino acids. Germline CDR1 SGHTA, CDR2 FQGTGA. V lost 0 bases to trimming and J lost 6 bases, with 13 bases between them.

This clonotype was recorded many times. The junction does not match germline at one end; this may be a read error. The genes are TRBV20-1 and TRBJ2-5; 12 nucleotides match TRBD2. This CDR3 is 13 amino acids long. From germline, CDR1 is DFQATT and CDR2 SNEGSKA (reference sequence). CDR3 nucleotide sequence: TGCAGTCCTAGCGGGGGGGCCTCCGAGACCCAGTACTTC. Protein product: CSPSGGASETQYF.